These 30 T cell receptor beta chains were sequenced from one sample in a study of shared clonotypes between healthy human individuals. Assay: immunoSEQ multiplex PCR; the TCRdb copy retains only in-frame clones and omits some. The table includes about 1,900,000 clones, approximately 95% detected once. CD8 cells regarded as naive lacked CD45RO, were positively chosen for CCR7, and omitted terminally differentiated effector memory CD45RA+ cells. The sequenced material came from naive CD8+ T cells sorted from blood. The receptors derive from a man aged 18 to 29 in good health.

The chain links TRBV7-2 to TRBJ1-2, with 7 bases lining up with TRBD1. The ends lost 0 bases at V and 6 bases at J; junction bases unmatched: 10. CDR1 is SGHTA and CDR2 is FQGNSA in the germline V gene. This CDR3 spans 16 amino acids. This CDR3 is CASSLAVQGKKHGYTF. CDR3 coding DNA: TGTGCCAGCAGCTTAGCGGTACAGGGGAAGAAACATGGCTACACCTTC.

The chain combines TRBV27 with TRBJ2-7, with unresolved D. This CDR3 spans 14 amino acids. CDR1 and CDR2 from the germline V gene are MNHEY and SMNVEV (reference sequence). Between the trimmed V and J ends, which lost 3 bases and 3 bases, there was a span of 12 bases. The DNA of the CDR3 is TGTGCCAGCAGTTTGAAGGGCCGGTACTACGAGCAGTACTTC. It yields the protein CASSLKGRYYEQYF.

This chain connects TRBV6-5 to TRBJ2-3; 11 nucleotides match TRBD2. V lost 9 bases to trimming and J lost 4 bases; unmatched junction nucleotides: 9. The CDR3 runs 15 residues. Germline V lookup: CDR1 MNHEY, CDR2 SVGAGI. The DNA of the CDR3 is TGTGCCAGTGGTCCACTAGCGGGAGCAGCAGATACGCAGTATTTT. Amino acid sequence: CASGPLAGAADTQYF.

This clone is a singleton in its sample. The chain recombines TRBV5-6 with TRBJ2-5; a weak D match, TRBD1 (5 bases). The CDR3 has 14 residues. V lost 0 bases to trimming and J lost 4 bases, with 10 bases between them. Germline V CDR1 and CDR2: SGHDT, YYEEEE. The CDR3 reads CASSLGGYPETQYF. The CDR3 nucleotides read TGTGCCAGCAGCTTGGGGGGCTATCCAGAGACCCAGTACTTC.

The J gene is TRBJ2-1, the V gene TRBV18; TRBD2 matches at 12 bases. Germline CDR1 KGHSH, CDR2 LQKENI. This CDR3 spans 15 amino acids. Trimming removed 6 bases from V and 8 bases from J; junction bases left unmatched: 8. The CDR3: CASSLLAGGRDEQFF. CDR3 DNA: TGTGCCAGCTCCCTCCTAGCGGGGGGGAGGGATGAGCAGTTCTTC.

In its sample, this clone was seen once. The sample has other DNA sequences that encode this CDR3 too. V gene TRBV11-2 combines with J gene TRBJ2-3; 9 bases line up with TRBD2. The junction had 1 base not matched to a gene; V was cut back by 1 base and J by 5 bases. Germline V CDR1 and CDR2: SGHAT, FQNNGV. There are 14 residues in the CDR3. The CDR3: CASSLGAGGDTQYF. The CDR3 coding sequence is TGTGCCAGCAGCTTAGGAGCGGGGGGAGATACGCAGTATTTT.

The chain recombines TRBV21-1 with TRBJ2-7; the tabulated D call, TRBD2, remains unverified against the DNA. TRBV21-1 is deemed a pseudogene. The CDR3 totals 13 residues. In DNA, the CDR3 is TGTGCCAGCAGCAAGGGGAGCTCCTACGAGCAGTACTTC. Protein sequence: CASSKGSSYEQYF.

This clone was found once. This sample includes further DNA sequences coding for the same CDR3. V usage is TRBV29-1 and J usage is TRBJ2-7; 7 bases map to TRBD1. The CDR3 has 13 residues. Germline assignment: CDR1 SQVTM and CDR2 ANQGSEA. The ends lost 6 bases at V and 0 bases at J; junction bases unmatched: 5. CDR3 sequence reads: CSVLTGDSYEQYF. The CDR3 DNA follows: TGCAGCGTGTTAACAGGGGACTCCTACGAGCAGTACTTC.

Concerning this clone itself: In the same sample, other DNA sequences code for this CDR3. The V gene is TRBV19, the J gene TRBJ2-1; D call uncertain. Looked up from germline, CDR1 is LNHDA and CDR2 is SQIVND (reference sequence). The V end lost 6 bases, the J end lost 2 bases, and 8 bases lay between the germline ends. The CDR3 is made up of 13 amino acids. CDR3 bases: TGTGCCAGTAGCCTATCTACCTACAATGAGCAGTTCTTC. Amino acids: CASSLSTYNEQFF. Supplemented by reference TRBV19 and TRBJ2-1, the full variable domain reads DGGITQSPKYLFRKEGQNVTLSCEQNLNHDAMYWYRQDPGQGLRLIYYSQIVNDFQKGDIAEGYSVSREKKESFPLTVTSAQKNPTAFYLCASSLSTYNEQFFGPGTRLTVL.

The gene calls are TRBV29-1 and TRBJ2-1; TRBD2 is a possible D gene (7 bases). V lost 2 bases and J 4 bases, leaving 18 bases between the germline ends. Germline assignment: CDR1 SQVTM and CDR2 ANQGSEA. There are 16 residues in the CDR3. For the CDR3, the DNA is TGCAGCGTTGAATCCCGAAAGGGGGGGGATTACAATGAGCAGTTCTTC. Its translation: CSVESRKGGDYNEQFF.

As for this clone: Other nucleotide sequences in the sample specify the same CDR3. The gene calls are TRBV4-1 and TRBJ2-7, with TRBD1 matching 10 bases. The J segment lost 4 bases and the V segment lost 3 bases, leaving 3 bases of the junction unmatched. CDR3 length: 14 residues. Germline CDR1 MGHRA, CDR2 YSYEKL. CDR3 sequence: CASSQRDRGYEQYF. CDR3 DNA sequence: TGCGCCAGCAGCCAGCGGGACAGGGGATACGAGCAGTACTTC.

The chain carries TRBV27 and TRBJ2-3; 8 nucleotides agree with TRBD1. Germline values: CDR1 MNHEY, CDR2 SMNVEV (reference sequence). With V trimmed by 7 bases and J by 10 bases, 4 bases remained unmatched. The CDR3 has 11 residues. CDR3 sequence: CASTGTGPQYF. The CDR3 DNA sequence: TGTGCCAGCACGGGGACAGGTCCGCAGTATTTT.

V usage is TRBV27 and J usage is TRBJ2-7; 7 positions agree with TRBD1. The CDR3 is made up of 14 amino acids. Germline CDR1 reads MNHEY; CDR2 reads SMNVEV (reference sequence). Germline trimming cut 6 bases from V and 5 bases from J; bases unmatched to any gene: 10. The CDR3 sequence is CASRYRGLGNEQYF. The CDR3 DNA reads TGTGCCAGCAGGTACAGGGGATTGGGTAACGAGCAGTACTTC.

This clone was picked up one time. The V gene is TRBV13, the J gene TRBJ1-1; 9 bases map to TRBD1. Trimming at V came to 4 bases and at J to 1 base, leaving 10 bases not matched to a gene. In germline, CDR1 is PRHDT, CDR2 FYEKMQ (reference sequence). The CDR3 totals 17 residues. Here the CDR3 reads CASSSTGTGGKNTEAFF. CDR3 DNA: TGTGCCAGCAGCTCCACTGGTACAGGGGGCAAGAACACTGAAGCTTTCTTT.

The V call is TRBV7-9, the J call TRBJ2-2, with D perhaps TRBD1 or TRBD2 (5 bases each). The CDR3 is 14 amino acids. Germline CDR1 reads SEHNR; CDR2 reads FQNEAQ (reference sequence). The germline V and J ends were trimmed by 1 base and 8 bases, with 11 bases remaining between them. CDR3 coding DNA: TGTGCCAGCAGCTTAGTTGGGGGATCTGGGGAGCTGTTTTTT. It is translated as CASSLVGGSGELFF.

The CDR3: CATLPGGNTEAFF. The CDR3 bases are TGTGCCACCCTGCCTGGGGGAAACACTGAAGCTTTCTTT. The J gene is TRBJ1-1, the V gene TRBV27, with D possibly matching TRBD1 (5 bases). Per germline, CDR1 MNHEY and CDR2 SMNVEV (reference sequence). Deletions cut 10 bases from V and 2 bases from J, with 14 bases between. The CDR3 runs to 13 residues.

The gene calls are TRBV6-1 and TRBJ1-4; D ambiguous. CDR1 is MNHNS, CDR2 SASEGT, per germline. The CDR3 has 14 amino acids. Deletions cut 2 bases from V and 2 bases from J, with 6 bases between. DNA for the CDR3: TGTGCCAGCAGTGAAAGTCAGACTAATGAAAAACTGTTTTTT. Its translation: CASSESQTNEKLFF.

In regard to this clone: At the DNA level, this CDR3 is encoded by other sequences in the same sample as well. The chain employs TRBV7-9 and TRBJ2-3; D not certain. The CDR3 sequence is 13 residues long. CDR1 SEHNR and CDR2 FQNEAQ come from the germline V gene (reference sequence). With 4 bases removed from V and 6 bases from J, the gap between germline ends came to 11 bases. CDR3 in amino acids: CASSSSLADTQYF. The DNA for the CDR3 is TGTGCCAGCAGCTCCTCCCTCGCGGATACGCAGTATTTT. The whole variable domain, remainder taken from reference TRBV7-9 and TRBJ2-3, is DTGVSQNPRHKITKRGQNVTFRCDPISEHNRLYWYRQTLGQGPEFLTYFQNEAQLEKSRLLSDRFSAERPKGSFSTLEIQRTEQGDSAMYLCASSSSLADTQYFGPGTRLTVL.

This chain joins TRBV28 and TRBJ2-3; D gene unclear. Between the trimmed V and J ends, which lost 5 bases and 6 bases, there was a span of 15 bases. CDR1 and CDR2 (germline): MDHEN, SYDVKM. This CDR3 region has 14 residues. CDR3 bases: TGTGCCAGCAGTCCTATGAGCCCAGCCGATACGCAGTATTTT. It translates to CASSPMSPADTQYF.

V and J are TRBV29-1 and TRBJ2-2, with D hard to call. The length of the CDR3 is 12 residues. Germline-derived CDR1 and CDR2 are SQVTM and ANQGSEA. Trimming stripped 4 bases from V and 6 bases from J, with 9 bases between. The DNA for the CDR3 is TGCAGCGTTGTCGAAACCCCCGGGGAGCTGTTTTTT. Protein: CSVVETPGELFF.

The gene calls are TRBV19 and TRBJ2-7; 8 bases align to TRBD1. With V trimmed by 3 bases and J by 7 bases, 11 bases remained unmatched. The CDR3 sequence is 15 residues long. Germline V gives CDR1 LNHDA, CDR2 SQIVND (reference sequence). The CDR3 region has the DNA TGTGCCAGTAGTATCGCCGCGGGACAGGTTGGTGAGCAGTACTTC. It yields the protein CASSIAAGQVGEQYF.

The rearrangement uses TRBV29-1 and TRBJ2-1, with D maybe TRBD2 (6 bases). The CDR3 sequence is 17 residues long. Trimming removed 1 base at V and 0 bases at J, with 16 bases between. Germline assignment: CDR1 SQVTM and CDR2 ANQGSEA. Here the CDR3 DNA reads TGCAGCGTTGAAGGCAGTCCTGGAGGGTCCTCCTACAATGAGCAGTTCTTC. As protein: CSVEGSPGGSSYNEQFF.

The chain employs TRBV4-1 and TRBJ2-7; D possibly corresponds to TRBD1 (6 bases). Germline CDR1 reads MGHRA; CDR2 reads YSYEKL. The CDR3 sequence is 16 residues long. V lost 2 bases and J lost 6, with 20 bases in between. The CDR3 coding sequence is TGCGCCAGCAGCCAAACTATACAGGGCCTTCTAGCCGAGCAGTACTTC. Translated: CASSQTIQGLLAEQYF.

The chain is built from TRBV5-1 and TRBJ2-7, with D possibly matching TRBD1 (6 bases). CDR3 length: 14 residues. CDR1 and CDR2 from the germline V gene are SGHRS and YFSETQ. Trimming shortened V by 2 bases and J by 3 bases, and 12 bases separated the two germline ends. The chain's CDR3 is CASSFGGPFYEQYF. In nucleotides, the CDR3 is TGCGCCAGCAGCTTTGGGGGCCCGTTCTACGAGCAGTACTTC.

J is TRBJ2-7 and V is TRBV27; 8 bases map to TRBD2. The CDR3 length is 15 residues. Germline assignment: CDR1 MNHEY and CDR2 SMNVEV (reference sequence). V trimming: 5 bases; J trimming: 2 bases; junction bases outside the gene matches: 8. This CDR3 is CASSPISGAPYEQYF. The CDR3, as DNA: TGTGCCAGCAGTCCCATTAGCGGGGCCCCCTACGAGCAGTACTTC.

The chain's CDR3 is CASSFVPQVGITEAFF. For the CDR3, the DNA is TGTGCCAGCAGCTTCGTTCCTCAGGTAGGAATCACTGAAGCTTTCTTT. The chain links TRBV7-9 to TRBJ1-1; D remains unclear. From germline, CDR1 is SEHNR and CDR2 FQNEAQ (reference sequence). The V end was cut by 3 bases, the J end by 4 bases, with 18 bases between. The CDR3 spans 16 residues.

The V and J genes are TRBV13 and TRBJ1-1, with D tentatively TRBD1 (5 bases). V was shortened by 5 bases and J by 5 bases, with 15 bases between the two germline ends. The germline gives CDR1 PRHDT, CDR2 FYEKMQ (reference sequence). The CDR3 consists of 14 residues. In DNA form, the CDR3 reads TGTGCCAGCAGCCCGGGACCCTCGGGAACTGAAGCTTTCTTT. Amino acid sequence: CASSPGPSGTEAFF.

This clone was recorded once. This chain uses TRBV7-9 with TRBJ1-2; D call uncertain. With 5 bases removed from V and 7 bases from J, the gap between germline ends came to 14 bases. The CDR3 contains 13 residues. Germline V gene sequence: CDR1 SEHNR, CDR2 FQNEAQ (reference sequence). The DNA for the CDR3 is TGTGCCAGCAGCCCGTCACTAAATTCTGGCTACACCTTC. Residues: CASSPSLNSGYTF.

V is TRBV4-3 and J is TRBJ2-7, with unresolved D. This CDR3 region has 15 residues. The V end was cut by 1 base, the J end by 1 base, with 11 bases between. CDR1 and CDR2 from the germline V gene are LGHNA and YSLEER. The CDR3 is CASSQGRALSYEQYF. The CDR3 bases are TGCGCCAGCAGCCAAGGCCGGGCCCTTTCCTACGAGCAGTACTTC.

The chain links TRBV6-5 to TRBJ2-2; the D gene is possibly TRBD2 (6 bases). The length of the CDR3 is 12 residues. V was pared by 2 bases and J by 15 bases, with 13 bases between. CDR1 is MNHEY, CDR2 SVGAGI, per germline. Here the CDR3 DNA reads TGTGCCAGCAGTTACGGGGACTCCCAATTGTTTTTT. Translation: CASSYGDSQLFF.